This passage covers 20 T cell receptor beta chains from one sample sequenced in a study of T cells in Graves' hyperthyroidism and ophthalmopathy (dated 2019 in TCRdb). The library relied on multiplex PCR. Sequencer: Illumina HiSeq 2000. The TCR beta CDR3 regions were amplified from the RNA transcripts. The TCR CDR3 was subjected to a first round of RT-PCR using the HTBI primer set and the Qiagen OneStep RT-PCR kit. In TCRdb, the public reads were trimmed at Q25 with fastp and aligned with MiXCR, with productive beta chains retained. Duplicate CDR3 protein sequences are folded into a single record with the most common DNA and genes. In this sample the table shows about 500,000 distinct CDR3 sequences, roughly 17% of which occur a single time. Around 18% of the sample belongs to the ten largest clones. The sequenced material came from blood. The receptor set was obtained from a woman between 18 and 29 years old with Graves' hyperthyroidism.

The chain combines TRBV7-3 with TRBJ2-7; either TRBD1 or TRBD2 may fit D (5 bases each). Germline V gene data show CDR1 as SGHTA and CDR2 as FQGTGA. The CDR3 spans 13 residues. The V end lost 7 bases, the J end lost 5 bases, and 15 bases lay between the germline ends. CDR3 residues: CASKEQDLNEQYF. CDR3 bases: TGTGCCAGCAAAGAACAGGACTTAAACGAGCAGTACTTC.

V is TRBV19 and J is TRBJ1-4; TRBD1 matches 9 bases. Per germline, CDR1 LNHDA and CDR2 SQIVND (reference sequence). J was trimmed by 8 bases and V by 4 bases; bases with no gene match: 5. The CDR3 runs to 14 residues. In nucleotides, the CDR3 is TGTGCCAGTAGTACGACAGGGGGTTTGGAAAAACTGTTTTTT. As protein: CASSTTGGLEKLFF.

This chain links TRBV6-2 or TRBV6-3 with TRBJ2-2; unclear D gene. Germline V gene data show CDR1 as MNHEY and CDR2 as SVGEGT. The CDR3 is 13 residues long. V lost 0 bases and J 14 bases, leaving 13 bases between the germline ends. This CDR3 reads CASSYSNHYGLFF. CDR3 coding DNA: TGTGCCAGCAGTTACTCGAACCACTACGGACTGTTTTTT.

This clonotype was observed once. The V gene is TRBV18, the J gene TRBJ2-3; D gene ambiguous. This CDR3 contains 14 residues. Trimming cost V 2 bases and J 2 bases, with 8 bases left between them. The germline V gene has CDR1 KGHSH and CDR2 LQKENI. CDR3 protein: CASSPFINTDTQYF. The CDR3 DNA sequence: TGTGCCAGCTCACCATTTATAAACACAGATACGCAGTATTTT.

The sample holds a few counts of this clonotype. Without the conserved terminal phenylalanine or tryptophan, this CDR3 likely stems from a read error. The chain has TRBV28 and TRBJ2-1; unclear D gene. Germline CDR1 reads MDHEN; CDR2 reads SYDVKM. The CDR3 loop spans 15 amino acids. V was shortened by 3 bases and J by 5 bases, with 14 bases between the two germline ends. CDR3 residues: CASSLGRMNDNEQFL. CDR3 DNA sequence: TGTGCCAGCAGTTTGGGTCGGATGAACGACAATGAGCAGTTCCTC.

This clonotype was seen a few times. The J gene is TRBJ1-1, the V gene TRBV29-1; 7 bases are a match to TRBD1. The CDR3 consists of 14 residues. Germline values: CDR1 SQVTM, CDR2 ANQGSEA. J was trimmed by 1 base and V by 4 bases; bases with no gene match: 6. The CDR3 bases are TGCAGCGTTGGTAAGGGACAGACGAACACTGAAGCTTTCTTT. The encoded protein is CSVGKGQTNTEAFF.

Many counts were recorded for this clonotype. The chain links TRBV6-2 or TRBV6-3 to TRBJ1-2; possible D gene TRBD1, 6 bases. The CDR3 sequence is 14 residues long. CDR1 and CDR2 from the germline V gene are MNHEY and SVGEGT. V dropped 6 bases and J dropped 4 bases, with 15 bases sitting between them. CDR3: CASRRHGGVYGYTF. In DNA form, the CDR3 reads TGTGCCAGCAGACGCCACGGGGGCGTCTATGGCTACACCTTC.

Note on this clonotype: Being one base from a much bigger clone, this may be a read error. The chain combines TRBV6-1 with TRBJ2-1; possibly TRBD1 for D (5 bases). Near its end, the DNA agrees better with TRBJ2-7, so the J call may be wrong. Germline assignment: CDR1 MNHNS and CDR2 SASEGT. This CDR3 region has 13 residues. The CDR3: CASSRVPYNEQYF. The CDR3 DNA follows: TGTGCCAGCAGCAGGGTCCCCTACAATGAGCAGTACTTC.

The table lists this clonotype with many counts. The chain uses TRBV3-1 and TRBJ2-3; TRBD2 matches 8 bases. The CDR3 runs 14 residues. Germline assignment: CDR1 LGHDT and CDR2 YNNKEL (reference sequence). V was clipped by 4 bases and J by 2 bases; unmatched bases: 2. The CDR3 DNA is TGTGCCAGCAGCCTAGCGGGGAACACAGATACGCAGTATTTT. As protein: CASSLAGNTDTQYF.

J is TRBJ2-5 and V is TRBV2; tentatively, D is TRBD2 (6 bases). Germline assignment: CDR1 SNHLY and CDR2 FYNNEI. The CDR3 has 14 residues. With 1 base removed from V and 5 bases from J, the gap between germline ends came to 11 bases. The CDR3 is CASSEGGGTETQYF. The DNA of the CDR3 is TGTGCCAGCAGTGAAGGCGGAGGGACGGAGACCCAGTACTTC.

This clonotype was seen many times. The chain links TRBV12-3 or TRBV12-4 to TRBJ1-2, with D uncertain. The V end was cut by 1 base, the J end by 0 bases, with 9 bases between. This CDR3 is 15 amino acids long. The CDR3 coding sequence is TGTGCCAGCAGTTTAGGTTCCCAGGCTAACTATGGCTACACCTTC. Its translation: CASSLGSQANYGYTF.

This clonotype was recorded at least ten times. CDR3 coding DNA: TGTGCCAGCAGCTACAAGAACAGGGGACCTGAAGCTTTCTTT. Protein: CASSYKNRGPEAFF. The chain recombines TRBV11-3 with TRBJ1-1, with 7 bases matching TRBD1. Germline CDR1 is SGHNT and CDR2 is YENEEA. Trimming removed 4 bases from V and 6 bases from J; junction bases left unmatched: 8. The length of the CDR3 is 14 residues. The variable domain in full, with the rest retrieved from reference TRBV11-3 and TRBJ1-1, is EAGVVQSPRYKIIEKKQPVAFWCNPISGHNTLYWYLQNLGQGPELLIRYENEEAVDDSQLPKDRFSAERLKGVDSTLKIQPAELGDSAVYLCASSYKNRGPEAFFGQGTRLTVV.

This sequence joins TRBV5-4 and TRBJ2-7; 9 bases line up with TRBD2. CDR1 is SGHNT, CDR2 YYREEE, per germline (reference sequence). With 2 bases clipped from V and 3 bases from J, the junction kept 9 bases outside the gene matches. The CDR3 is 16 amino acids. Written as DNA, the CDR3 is TGTGCCAGCAGCTTCGGGGAGCTAGCGGGAAACTACGAGCAGTACTTC. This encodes CASSFGELAGNYEQYF.

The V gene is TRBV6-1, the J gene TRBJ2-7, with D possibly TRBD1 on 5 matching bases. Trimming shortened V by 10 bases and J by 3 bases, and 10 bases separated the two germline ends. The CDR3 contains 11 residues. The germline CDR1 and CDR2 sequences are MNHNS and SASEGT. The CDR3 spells CATKQVYEQYF. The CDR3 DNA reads TGTGCCACGAAACAGGTCTACGAGCAGTACTTC.

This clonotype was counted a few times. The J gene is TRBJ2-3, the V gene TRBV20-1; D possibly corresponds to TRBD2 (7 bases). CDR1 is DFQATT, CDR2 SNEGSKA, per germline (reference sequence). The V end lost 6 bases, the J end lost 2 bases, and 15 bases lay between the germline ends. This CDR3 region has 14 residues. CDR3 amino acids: CSAPGRGPTDTQYF. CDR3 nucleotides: TGCAGTGCCCCGGGGCGGGGGCCCACAGATACGCAGTATTTT.

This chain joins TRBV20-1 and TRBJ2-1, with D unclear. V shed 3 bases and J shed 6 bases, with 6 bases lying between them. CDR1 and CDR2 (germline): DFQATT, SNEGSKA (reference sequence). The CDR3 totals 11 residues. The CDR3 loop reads CSARYFNEQFF. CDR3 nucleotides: TGCAGTGCTAGGTATTTCAATGAGCAGTTCTTC.

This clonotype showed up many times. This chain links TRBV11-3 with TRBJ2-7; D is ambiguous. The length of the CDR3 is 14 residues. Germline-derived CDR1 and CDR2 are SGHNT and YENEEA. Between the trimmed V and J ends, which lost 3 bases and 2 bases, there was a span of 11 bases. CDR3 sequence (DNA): TGTGCCAGCAGCTTTCTCGCCGGGCCCTACGAGCAGTACTTC. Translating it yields CASSFLAGPYEQYF.

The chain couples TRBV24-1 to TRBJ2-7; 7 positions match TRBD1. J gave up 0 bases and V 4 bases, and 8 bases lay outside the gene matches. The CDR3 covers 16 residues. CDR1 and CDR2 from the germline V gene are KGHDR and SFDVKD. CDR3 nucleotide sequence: TGTGCCACCAGTGACCCCACAGGGGAAAGCTCCTACGAGCAGTACTTC. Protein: CATSDPTGESSYEQYF.

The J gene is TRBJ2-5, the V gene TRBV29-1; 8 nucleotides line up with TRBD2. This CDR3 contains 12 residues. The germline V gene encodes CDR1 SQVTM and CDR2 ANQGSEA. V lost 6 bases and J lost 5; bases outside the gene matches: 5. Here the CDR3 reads CSVGLAGETQYF. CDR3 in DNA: TGCAGCGTAGGATTAGCGGGGGAGACCCAGTACTTC.

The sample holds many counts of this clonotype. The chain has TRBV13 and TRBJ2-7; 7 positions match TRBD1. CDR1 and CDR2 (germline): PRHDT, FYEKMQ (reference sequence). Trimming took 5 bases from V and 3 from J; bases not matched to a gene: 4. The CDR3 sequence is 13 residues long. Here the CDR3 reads CASSDDRVYEQYF. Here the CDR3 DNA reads TGTGCCAGCAGCGACGACAGGGTCTACGAGCAGTACTTC.